The table lists the clone carrying this T cell receptor beta chain with a few counts. The data were taken from a study of regulatory T cells in long-lasting Graves disease. Time point defined: newly diagnosed GD, antithyroid drugs for less than 3 months. Researchers made the TCR library from RNA that was extracted from PBMCs. Germline-derived CDR1 and CDR2 are SQVTM and ANQGSEA. V lost 6 bases to trimming and J lost 4 bases, with 15 bases between them. The CDR3 is 14 amino acids. The authors built TCR beta libraries using iRepertoire HTBI primers and Arm-PCR of CDR3 regions. TCRdb used MiXCR to reprocess the multiplex PCR reads, holding one entry per CDR3 protein. The sample yields roughly 420,000 distinct CDR3 sequences, about a sixth seen once. This sample also belongs to another study, concerning T cells in Graves' hyperthyroidism and ophthalmopathy.

The receptor was isolated from a woman younger than 45 with Graves disease. This chain links TRBV29-1 with TRBJ1-4; no clear D. Sample: peripheral blood mononuclear cells (PBMCs), taken at new diagnosis, from a patient treated with antithyroid drugs. The CDR3 DNA sequence: TGCAGCGTGGGGTGGGTGGATAATAATGAAAAACTGTTTTTT. Translated: CSVGWVDNNEKLFF.